The clone carrying this T cell receptor (beta chain) was detected once. What it recognizes is unknown. Germline V CDR1 and CDR2: SGHAT, FQNNGV. Trimming took off 1 base at V and 4 bases at J, with 13 bases between the two ends. CDR3 length: 15 amino acids. Clones were sequenced by immunoSEQ multiplex PCR, and TCRdb holds only the in-frame ones, with some missing. The table has fewer than 200,000 clones, 95% to 96% seen once. This record belongs to a study of cytomegalovirus exposure and HLA in healthy donors. General study results and limits: Subsequent analysis found a tendency for first-cohort TCR clusters to co-occur within the 95 to 150 validation repertoires.

The V call is TRBV11-2, the J call TRBJ2-5, with D possibly being TRBD2 (6 bases). The clonotype comes from a woman under 30 in good health and CMV-seronegative. The sequenced sample consisted of PBMCs. For the CDR3, the DNA is TGTGCCAGCAGCTTAGTAATCGGGGGAGGAGAGACCCAGTACTTC. Translating it yields CASSLVIGGGETQYF.